The sequence of this T cell receptor (beta chain) was determined in a study of CD8 T cells in ankylosing spondylitis (dated by TCRdb to 2015 to 2018). About the study as a whole: T cell receptor beta repertoires were profiled in healthy donors and ankylosing spondylitis patients so that disease-linked TCR variants could be found. The full study cohort was made up of under 30 ankylosing spondylitis patients and about a hundred healthy donors. Peripheral blood samples were taken, and synovial fluid was additionally collected from ankylosing spondylitis patients.

This clonotype has ten or more counts. No cognate antigen has been identified for it. No base quality information exists; no much larger clone differs at one position. Germline trimming: 3 bases from V, 3 bases from J; junction bases outside gene matches: 4. The cysteine opens and the phenylalanine closes a CDR3 of 14 amino acids. Solely the CDR3 DNA is kept, with 42 bases framed from the first base. Study-wide conclusions, independent of this receptor: Significant enrichment of the disease-linked clones was reported in matched synovial fluid samples from ankylosing spondylitis patients. Blood from ankylosing spondylitis patients appeared to be characterized by a TCR beta motif made up of under ten highly homologous amino acid variants. A CD8+ phenotype was shown by the disease-linked clones, which were found at relatively low frequencies in peripheral blood. Some motif variants were previously reported in synovial fluid and blood of reactive arthritis patients, suggesting common disease-initiation mechanisms.

The reads were generated on an Illumina HiSeq 2500. Quantitative 5'-RACE with molecular barcodes was used to prepare TCR beta libraries. The authors processed their data as follows. A new computational method based on a probabilistic model of VDJ rearrangement was used to identify disease-linked TCR variants. TCRdb's own reprocessing of the public reads used fastp at Q25 and MiXCR and kept productive beta chains. Rows merge per CDR3 protein into single entries with the most common DNA and genes. The V and J calls were determined by TCRdb, not by the authors. Within this sample are roughly 90,000 distinct CDR3 sequences, with 9% of them counted one time only. Approximately 30% of the sample belongs to the ten largest clones.

Here the chain combines TRBV12-3 or TRBV12-4 and TRBJ2-7; TRBD1 matches 8 bases in the middle. Input material: blood, either unsorted or a sorted T cell fraction (not recorded which). The TCR was taken from a male donor with ankylosing spondylitis. The CDR3 reads as follows: CASSFAQGVYEQYF. The sequence in DNA is TGTGCCAGCAGTTTCGCACAGGGGGTCTACGAGCAGTACTTC.